This T cell receptor (beta chain) was found in a study of CD8 T cells in ankylosing spondylitis. Study outcomes and limitations: A subset of motif variants has previously been described in the synovial fluid and blood of reactive arthritis. A motif in TCR beta, a set of eight or nine highly homologous variants, appeared characteristic of ankylosing spondylitis blood.

Quantitative barcoded 5'-RACE was used to prepare TCR beta libraries. TCRdb re-derived calls from the 5' RACE reads in MiXCR, one entry per CDR3 protein. The table lists 450,000 to 550,000 distinct CDR3 sequences, roughly 5.3% of them singletons. The CDR3 spans 15 residues. Trimming took 10 bases from V and 1 from J; bases not matched to a gene: 12. Germline loops: CDR1 ENHRY, CDR2 SYGVKD. This clonotype was seen ten or more times. Its specificity is not known. Material: blood, either unsorted or a sorted T cell fraction (not recorded which). This sequence joins TRBV10-3 and TRBJ1-1; 7 nucleotides align to TRBD1. This clonotype was sampled from a male donor with ankylosing spondylitis. This CDR3 is CATKASGTENTEAFF. The CDR3 DNA follows: TGTGCCACGAAAGCGTCCGGGACAGAGAACACTGAAGCTTTCTTT.